This entry concerns a single T cell receptor (beta chain). The data were obtained in a study of blood T cell repertoires in COVID-19. Study-level background: Samples of COVID-19 (acute and convalescent) were obtained from the United States, Italy and Spain. Sample material is recorded as cDNA or gDNA derived from T cells, B-cell-depleted T cells, or PBMCs.

Trimming took off 0 bases at V and 4 bases at J, with 12 bases between the two ends. The CDR3 spans 15 residues. Germline V gives CDR1 MGHRA, CDR2 YSYEKL. Original methodology: Amplification of reference gene primers provided the estimated nucleated cell counts. Data came from immunoSEQ multiplex PCR; TCRdb stores just in-frame clones and leaves some out. D and trimming were read from the DNA, whereas the V and J calls and clone size are those reported in that table. This repertoire shows 30,000 to 40,000 clones, roughly 80% found once; its top ten account for 9% to 10%. This TCR derives from a man aged 55 to 69 in a cohort sampled during active COVID-19. V gene TRBV4-1 combines with J gene TRBJ1-2, with a possible D match to TRBD1 (6 bases). The sample comprised peripheral blood. The CDR3 sequence is CASSQETGLIYGYTF. The CDR3 DNA sequence: TGCGCCAGCAGCCAAGAAACAGGGCTAATCTATGGCTACACCTTC.